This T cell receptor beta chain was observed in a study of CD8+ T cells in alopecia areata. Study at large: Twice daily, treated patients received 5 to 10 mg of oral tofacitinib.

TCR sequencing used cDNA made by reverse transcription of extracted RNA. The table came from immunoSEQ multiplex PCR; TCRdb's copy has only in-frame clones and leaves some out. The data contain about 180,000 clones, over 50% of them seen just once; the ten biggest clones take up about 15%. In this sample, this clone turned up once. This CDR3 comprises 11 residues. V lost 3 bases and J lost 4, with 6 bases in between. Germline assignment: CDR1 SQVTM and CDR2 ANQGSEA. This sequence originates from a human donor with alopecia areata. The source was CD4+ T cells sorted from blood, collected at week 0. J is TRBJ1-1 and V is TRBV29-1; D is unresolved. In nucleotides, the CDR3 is TGCAGCGTTGACCCCCCCACTGAAGCTTTCTTT. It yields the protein CSVDPPTEAFF.